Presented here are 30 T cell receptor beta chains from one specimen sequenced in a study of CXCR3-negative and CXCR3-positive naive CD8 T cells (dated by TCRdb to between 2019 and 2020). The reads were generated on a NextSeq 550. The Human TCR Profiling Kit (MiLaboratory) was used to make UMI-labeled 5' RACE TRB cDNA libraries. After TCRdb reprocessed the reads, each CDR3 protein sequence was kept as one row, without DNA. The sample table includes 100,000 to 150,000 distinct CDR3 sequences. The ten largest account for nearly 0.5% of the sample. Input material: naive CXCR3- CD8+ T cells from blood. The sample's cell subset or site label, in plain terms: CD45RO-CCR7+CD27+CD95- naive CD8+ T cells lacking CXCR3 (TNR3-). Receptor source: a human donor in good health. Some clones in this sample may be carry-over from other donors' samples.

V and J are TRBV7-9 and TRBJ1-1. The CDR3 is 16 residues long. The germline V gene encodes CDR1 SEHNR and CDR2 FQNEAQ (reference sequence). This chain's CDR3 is CASSSSYVGEGTEAFF.

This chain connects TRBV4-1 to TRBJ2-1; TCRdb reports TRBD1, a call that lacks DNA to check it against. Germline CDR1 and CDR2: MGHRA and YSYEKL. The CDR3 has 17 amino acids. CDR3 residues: CASSQKQGQVSYNEQFF.

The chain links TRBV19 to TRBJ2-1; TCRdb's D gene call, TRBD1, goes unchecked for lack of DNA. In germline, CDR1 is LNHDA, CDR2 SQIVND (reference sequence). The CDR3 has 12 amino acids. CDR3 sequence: CASSIGRTEQFF.

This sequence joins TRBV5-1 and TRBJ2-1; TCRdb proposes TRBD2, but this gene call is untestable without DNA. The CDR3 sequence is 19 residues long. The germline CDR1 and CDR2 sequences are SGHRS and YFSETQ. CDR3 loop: CASSPGTSGGLSSYNEQFF.

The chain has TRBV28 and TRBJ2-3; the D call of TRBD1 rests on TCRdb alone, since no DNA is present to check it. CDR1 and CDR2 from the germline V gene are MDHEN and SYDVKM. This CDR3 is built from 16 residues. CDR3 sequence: CASNNKARESTDTQYF.

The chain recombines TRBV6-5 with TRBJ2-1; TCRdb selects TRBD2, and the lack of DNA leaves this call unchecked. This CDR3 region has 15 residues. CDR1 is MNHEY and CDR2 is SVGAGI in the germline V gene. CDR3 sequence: CASSYKGTVSNEQFF.

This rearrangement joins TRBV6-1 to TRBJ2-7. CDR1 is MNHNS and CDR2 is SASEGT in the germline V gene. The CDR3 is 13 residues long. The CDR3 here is CASSEVRSYEQYF.

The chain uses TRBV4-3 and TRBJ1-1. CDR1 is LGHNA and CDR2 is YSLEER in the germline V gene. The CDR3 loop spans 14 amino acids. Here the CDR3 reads CASSQDPGTTEAFF.

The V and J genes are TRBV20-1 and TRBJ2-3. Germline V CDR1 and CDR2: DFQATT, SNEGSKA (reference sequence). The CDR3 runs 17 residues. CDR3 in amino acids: CSARDLLAETSTDTQYF.

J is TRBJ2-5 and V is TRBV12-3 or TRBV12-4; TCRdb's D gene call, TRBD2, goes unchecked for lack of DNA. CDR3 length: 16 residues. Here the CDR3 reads CASSPGTSGSEETQYF.

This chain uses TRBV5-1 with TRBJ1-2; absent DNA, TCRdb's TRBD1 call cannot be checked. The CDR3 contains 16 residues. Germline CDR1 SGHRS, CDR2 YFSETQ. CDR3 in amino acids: CASSMTETPANYGYTF.

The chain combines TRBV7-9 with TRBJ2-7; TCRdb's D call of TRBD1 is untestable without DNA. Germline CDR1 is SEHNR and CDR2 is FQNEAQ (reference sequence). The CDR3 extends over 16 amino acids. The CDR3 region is CASSLKVGGQGYEQYF.

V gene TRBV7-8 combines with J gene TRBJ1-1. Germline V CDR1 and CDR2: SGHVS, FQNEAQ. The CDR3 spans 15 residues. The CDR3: CASSLEEFMNTEAFF.

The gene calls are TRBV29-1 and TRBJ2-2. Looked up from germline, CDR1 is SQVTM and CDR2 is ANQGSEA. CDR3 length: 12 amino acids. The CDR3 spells CSVAWGSGELFF.

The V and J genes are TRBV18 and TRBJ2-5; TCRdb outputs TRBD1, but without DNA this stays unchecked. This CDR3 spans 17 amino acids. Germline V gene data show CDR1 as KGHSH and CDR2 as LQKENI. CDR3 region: CASSPPPGWGQEETQYF. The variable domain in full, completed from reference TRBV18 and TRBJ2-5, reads NAGVMQNPRHLVRRRGQEARLRCSPMKGHSHVYWYRQLPEEGLKFMVYLQKENIIDESGMPKERFSAEFPKEGPSILRIQQVVRGDSAAYFCASSPPPGWGQEETQYFGPGTRLLVL.

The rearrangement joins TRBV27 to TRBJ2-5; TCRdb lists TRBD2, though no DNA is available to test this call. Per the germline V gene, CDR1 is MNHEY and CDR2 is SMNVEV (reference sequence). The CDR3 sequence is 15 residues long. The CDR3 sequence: CASSAVGLAEETQYF.

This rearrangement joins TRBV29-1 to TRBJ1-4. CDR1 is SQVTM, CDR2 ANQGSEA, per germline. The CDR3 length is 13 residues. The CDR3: CSVEEWANEKLFF. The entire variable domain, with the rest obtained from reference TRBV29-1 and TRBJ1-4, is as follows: SAVISQKPSRDICQRGTSLTIQCQVDSQVTMMFWYRQQPGQSLTLIATANQGSEATYESGFVIDKFPISRPNLTFSTLTVSNMSPEDSSIYLCSVEEWANEKLFFGSGTQLSVL.

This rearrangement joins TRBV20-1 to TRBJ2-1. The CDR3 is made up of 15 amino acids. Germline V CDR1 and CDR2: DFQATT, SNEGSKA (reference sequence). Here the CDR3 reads CSARGYGGPYNEQFF.

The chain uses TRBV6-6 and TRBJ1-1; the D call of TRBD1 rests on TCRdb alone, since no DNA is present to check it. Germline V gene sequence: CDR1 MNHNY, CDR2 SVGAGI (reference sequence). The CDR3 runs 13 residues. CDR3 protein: CASRGQVNTEAFF.

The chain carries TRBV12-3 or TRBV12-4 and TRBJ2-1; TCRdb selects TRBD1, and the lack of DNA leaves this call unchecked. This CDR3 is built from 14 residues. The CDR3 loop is CASSLMDRPNEQFF.

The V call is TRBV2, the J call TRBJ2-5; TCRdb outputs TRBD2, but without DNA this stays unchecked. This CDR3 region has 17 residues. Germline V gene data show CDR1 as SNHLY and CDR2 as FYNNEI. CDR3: CASIGPHLAGFSETQYF.

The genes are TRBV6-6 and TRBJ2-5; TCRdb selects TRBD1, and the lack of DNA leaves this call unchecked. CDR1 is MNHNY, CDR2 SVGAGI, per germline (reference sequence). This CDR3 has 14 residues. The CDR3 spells CASSSPYQPETQYF.

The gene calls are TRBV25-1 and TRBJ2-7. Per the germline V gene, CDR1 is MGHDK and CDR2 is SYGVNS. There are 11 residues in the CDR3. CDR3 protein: CASRQAYEQYF.

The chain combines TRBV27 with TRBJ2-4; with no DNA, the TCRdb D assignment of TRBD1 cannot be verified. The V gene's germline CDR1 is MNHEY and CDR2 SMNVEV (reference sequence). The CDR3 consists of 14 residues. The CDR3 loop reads CASSLRGTKNIQYF.

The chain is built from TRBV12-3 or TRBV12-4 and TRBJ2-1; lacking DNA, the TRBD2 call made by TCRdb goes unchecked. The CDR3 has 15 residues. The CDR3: CASSRTSGEDNEQFF.

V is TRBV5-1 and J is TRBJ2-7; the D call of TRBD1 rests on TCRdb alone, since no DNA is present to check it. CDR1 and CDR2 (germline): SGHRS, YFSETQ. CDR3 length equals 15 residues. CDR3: CASSPDTLSSYEQYF.

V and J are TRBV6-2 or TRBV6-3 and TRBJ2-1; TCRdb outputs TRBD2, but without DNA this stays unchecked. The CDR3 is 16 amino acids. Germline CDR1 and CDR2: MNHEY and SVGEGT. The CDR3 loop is CASSRTSGGASDEQFF.

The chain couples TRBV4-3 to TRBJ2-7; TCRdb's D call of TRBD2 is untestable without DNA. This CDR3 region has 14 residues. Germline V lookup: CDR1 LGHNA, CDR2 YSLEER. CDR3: CASSQGAESYEQYF.

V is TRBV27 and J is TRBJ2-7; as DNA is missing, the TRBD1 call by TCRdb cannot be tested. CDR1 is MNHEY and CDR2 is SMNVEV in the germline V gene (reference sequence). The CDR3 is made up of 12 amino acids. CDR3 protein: CASSRAGGEQYF.

CDR3 region: CASSFRDRKHF. The chain couples TRBV28 to TRBJ2-5; the D call of TRBD1 rests on TCRdb alone, since no DNA is present to check it. Germline loops: CDR1 MDHEN, CDR2 SYDVKM. CDR3 length: 11 amino acids.